The following is a T cell receptor beta chain sequence with its context. This specimen comes from a study of cytomegalovirus exposure and HLA in healthy donors. It was with 60 Vbeta and 13 Jbeta primers that the PCR ran. Sequenced by immunoSEQ multiplex PCR; TCRdb stores in-frame clones only, minus some. The sample lists around 130,000 clones, about four fifths seen once, with approximately 4% in the top ten. Sequenced input: PBMCs. The clonotype originates from a woman aged 40 to 55 in good health and CMV-seronegative.

The CDR3 loop reads CSVGQGSRNTEAFF. In DNA form, the CDR3 reads TGCAGCGTAGGACAGGGGTCTCGAAACACTGAAGCTTTCTTT. The chain uses TRBV29-1 and TRBJ1-1; 9 positions agree with TRBD1. This CDR3 spans 14 amino acids. CDR1 and CDR2 (germline): SQVTM, ANQGSEA. J lost 2 bases, V lost 6 bases, and 7 bases had no gene match.